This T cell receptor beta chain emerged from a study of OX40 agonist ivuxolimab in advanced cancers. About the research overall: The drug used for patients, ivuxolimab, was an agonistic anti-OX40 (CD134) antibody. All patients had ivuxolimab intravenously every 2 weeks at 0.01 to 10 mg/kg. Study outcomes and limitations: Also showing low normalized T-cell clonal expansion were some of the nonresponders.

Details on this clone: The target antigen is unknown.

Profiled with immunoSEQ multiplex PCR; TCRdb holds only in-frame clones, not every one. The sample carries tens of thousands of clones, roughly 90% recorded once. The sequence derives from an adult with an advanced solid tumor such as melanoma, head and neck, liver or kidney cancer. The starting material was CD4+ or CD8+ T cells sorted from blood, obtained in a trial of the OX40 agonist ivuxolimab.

The CDR3 nucleotides read TGTGCCAGCAGTGGCTGGGGCGCGAACACCGGGGAGCTGTTTTTT. As protein: CASSGWGANTGELFF. This chain joins TRBV2 and TRBJ2-2, with D tentatively TRBD1 (5 bases). V shed 4 bases and J shed 0 bases, with 9 bases lying between them. The CDR3 extends over 15 amino acids. Germline V gene sequence: CDR1 SNHLY, CDR2 FYNNEI.